The 18 T cell receptor beta chains presented below share a single source sample, sequenced in a study of molecular identifiers for immune sequencing clone quantification listed by TCRdb under 2018. Libraries came from PCR. The sequencer listed for this sample is Illumina HiSeq 4000. TCRdb reanalyzed the raw reads on its own, using fastp at Q25 for trimming and MiXCR for clone calling, and kept in-frame beta chains. CDR3 protein duplicates are merged, each entry listing the most common genes and DNA. The sample table shows 460,000 or so distinct CDR3 sequences, and over 20% are seen once. Clones ranked in the top ten supply about 0.8% of the sample. Sequenced material: naive CD8+ T cells from blood, with Jurkat cell RNA spiked in. The intended sense of this specimen's cell subset or site label: FACS-sorted CD8+CD4-CCR7+CD45RA+ naive T cells. These receptors originate from a human donor in good health. Some libraries in this study had Jurkat cell RNA spiked in.

The genes are TRBV27 and TRBJ2-7, with D perhaps TRBD1 (5 bases). Looked up from germline, CDR1 is MNHEY and CDR2 is SMNVEV (reference sequence). The ends were cut back, 6 bases at V and 6 bases at J, with 21 bases in the middle. CDR3 length: 15 residues. The CDR3 spells CASSLRGPSSVEQYF. CDR3 DNA: TGTGCCAGCAGCCTTAGGGGCCCGTCCTCTGTCGAGCAGTACTTC.

This clonotype was seen at least ten times. The CDR3 loop reads CASIPTGDVAFF. In DNA form, the CDR3 reads TGTGCCAGCATCCCAACAGGGGACGTAGCTTTCTTT. The chain couples TRBV6-4 to TRBJ1-1; 7 nucleotides match TRBD1. The CDR3 sequence is 12 residues long. With 7 bases clipped from V and 10 bases from J, the junction kept 9 bases outside the gene matches. CDR1 MRHNA and CDR2 SNTAGT come from the germline V gene.

This clonotype was found a few times. The CDR3 reads CASSLRPFGYNEQFF. CDR3 nucleotide sequence: TGTGCCAGCAGTCTCCGTCCCTTCGGCTACAATGAGCAGTTCTTC. This sequence joins TRBV5-6 and TRBJ2-1; D gene unclear. The V end was cut by 5 bases, the J end by 3 bases, with 15 bases between. Per germline, CDR1 SGHDT and CDR2 YYEEEE. This CDR3 has 15 residues.

This clonotype has at least ten counts. The gene calls are TRBV12-5 and TRBJ1-1; D gene uncertain. V lost 7 bases to trimming and J lost 0 bases, with 15 bases between them. Germline V CDR1 and CDR2: LGHNT, FRNRAP. The CDR3 spans 15 residues. In nucleotides, the CDR3 is TGTGCTAGTGTTCAGGAGGTGTTGCTGAACACTGAAGCTTTCTTT. It translates to CASVQEVLLNTEAFF. Full variable domain (rest looked up from reference TRBV12-5 and TRBJ1-1): DARVTQTPRHKVTEMGQEVTMRCQPILGHNTVFWYRQTMMQGLELLAYFRNRAPLDDSGMPKDRFSAEMPDATLATLKIQPSEPRDSAVYFCASVQEVLLNTEAFFGQGTRLTVV.

The J gene is TRBJ1-1, the V gene TRBV30, with D possibly being TRBD1 (6 bases). The germline CDR1 and CDR2 sequences are GTSNPN and SVGIG (reference sequence). V was trimmed by 0 bases and J by 5 bases, leaving 13 bases between them. This CDR3 has 14 amino acids. CDR3: CAWSVRGRETEAFF. CDR3 nucleotide sequence: TGTGCCTGGAGTGTACGGGGGCGGGAGACTGAAGCTTTCTTT.

This clonotype has at least ten counts. The V and J genes are TRBV28 and TRBJ2-7, with D possibly matching TRBD1 (7 bases). The CDR3 contains 13 residues. The germline CDR1 and CDR2 sequences are MDHEN and SYDVKM. V lost 10 bases, J lost 4 bases, and 17 bases lay in between. The DNA for the CDR3 is TGTGCCACCCTGAGACAGGGAGGTTACGAGCAGTACTTC. Translated, it gives CATLRQGGYEQYF.

With respect to this clonotype: The conserved phenylalanine or tryptophan normally closing the CDR3 is absent here, so this likely arose from a read error. The chain employs TRBV27 and TRBJ2-5; a possible D gene is TRBD2 (6 bases). This CDR3 region has 16 residues. The germline CDR1 and CDR2 sequences are MNHEY and SMNVEV (reference sequence). V lost 5 bases to trimming and J lost 2 bases, with 18 bases between them. The CDR3 protein is CASSPSLGEAQETQYS. The CDR3 DNA reads TGTGCCAGCAGTCCCAGTCTAGGGGAGGCGCAAGAGACCCAGTACTCC.

This chain links TRBV20-1 with TRBJ1-6; 7 nucleotides agree with TRBD1. V dropped 0 bases and J dropped 10; count of bases not matched to a gene: 12. Germline CDR1 reads DFQATT; CDR2 reads SNEGSKA (reference sequence). This CDR3 contains 16 residues. Written as DNA, the CDR3 is TGCAGTGCTAGAGATATTGGAACAGGGGCAGGCTCACCCCTCCACTTT. Its translation is CSARDIGTGAGSPLHF.

This clonotype showed up many times. The chain recombines TRBV9 with TRBJ1-3; no clear D gene. The CDR3 sequence is 15 residues long. The ends were cut back, 0 bases at V and 2 bases at J, with 9 bases in the middle. CDR1 is SGDLS, CDR2 YYNGEE, per germline. The CDR3 DNA sequence: TGTGCCAGCAGCGTAGCTTCGACTCCTGGAAACACCATATATTTT. Protein sequence: CASSVASTPGNTIYF.

This clonotype was detected only once. A much larger clone is a single base away; this may be a read error. The chain couples TRBV28 to TRBJ2-3; TRBD2 matches 7 bases. V was pared by 5 bases and J by 10 bases, with 12 bases of the junction left unmatched. Germline values: CDR1 MDHEN, CDR2 SYDVKM. The CDR3 contains 14 residues. The CDR3 region has the DNA TGTGCCAGCAGTAGCGGGGCAGGGCCCTTTGCGCAGTATTTT. It translates to CASSSGAGPFAQYF.

This clonotype was found a few times. V gene TRBV6-1 combines with J gene TRBJ2-7; D not resolved. The germline V gene encodes CDR1 MNHNS and CDR2 SASEGT. Trimming took 7 bases from V and 1 from J, leaving 11 bases between them. The CDR3 consists of 13 residues. CDR3 in amino acids: CASKGFSSYEQYF. CDR3 in DNA: TGTGCCAGCAAAGGATTTAGTTCCTACGAGCAGTACTTC.

There are a few counts of this clonotype. The chain employs TRBV9 and TRBJ2-2; D is unclear. This CDR3 is built from 13 residues. Germline V gives CDR1 SGDLS, CDR2 YYNGEE. V shed 0 bases and J shed 6 bases, with 6 bases lying between them. CDR3 sequence: CASSVGHAGELFF. The CDR3 nucleotides are TGTGCCAGCAGCGTAGGTCACGCCGGGGAGCTGTTTTTT.

In this sample, this clonotype turned up many times. The chain couples TRBV29-1 to TRBJ2-7, with 10 bases lining up with TRBD2. After removal of 4 bases from V and 3 bases from J, the junction contained 9 bases not matched to a gene. The CDR3 is made up of 15 amino acids. Germline CDR1 is SQVTM and CDR2 is ANQGSEA. The CDR3 spells CSVGLAGVRGYEQYF. The CDR3 DNA reads as TGCAGCGTTGGCCTAGCGGGAGTAAGGGGCTACGAGCAGTACTTC.

Points on this clonotype: This could be a read error, since a much larger clone is one nucleotide away. It is likely a read error, because the conserved phenylalanine at the end of the CDR3 is missing. The chain combines TRBV24-1 with TRBJ2-2; D is undetermined. The CDR3 consists of 12 residues. V was cut by 5 bases and J by 5 bases, with 5 bases left in between. Germline CDR1 and CDR2: KGHDR and SFDVKD. The CDR3 region has the DNA TGTGCCACCAGTGGAGGAACCGGGGAGCTGTTTCTT. Protein product: CATSGGTGELFL.

This clonotype came up many times. The CDR3 nucleotides read TGTGCCAGTAGTACCCTCAGGGGTTCGAACATTCAGTACTTC. Amino acids: CASSTLRGSNIQYF. This rearrangement joins TRBV19 to TRBJ2-4; TRBD1 is a possible D gene (6 bases). The CDR3 length is 14 residues. Germline V gives CDR1 LNHDA, CDR2 SQIVND (reference sequence). Trimming left V 4 bases short and J 7 bases short, with 14 bases between.

This clonotype has just a few counts. The V call is TRBV30, the J call TRBJ1-2; D perhaps matches TRBD1 (6 bases). The CDR3 spans 14 residues. Germline loops: CDR1 GTSNPN, CDR2 SVGIG (reference sequence). The V end was cut by 1 base, the J end by 3 bases, with 12 bases between. The CDR3 region has the DNA TGTGCCTGGAGTGATGACGGACAGTACTATGGCTACACCTTC. Protein product: CAWSDDGQYYGYTF.

This clonotype was counted between two and nine times. V is TRBV12-3 or TRBV12-4 and J is TRBJ2-1; D possibly corresponds to TRBD1 (5 bases). The germline V and J ends were trimmed by 7 bases and 8 bases, with 18 bases remaining between them. The CDR3 covers 14 residues. Written as DNA, the CDR3 is TGTGCCAGCAAAAGGGGCTTTATCAGTGATGAGCAGTTCTTC. Translating gives CASKRGFISDEQFF.

This clonotype was observed many times. The rearrangement uses TRBV20-1 and TRBJ2-3; D remains ambiguous. Germline values: CDR1 DFQATT, CDR2 SNEGSKA (reference sequence). CDR3 size: 11 residues. The germline V and J ends were trimmed by 4 bases and 6 bases, with 8 bases remaining between them. The CDR3 loop reads CSATPTDTQYF. DNA of the CDR3: TGCAGTGCTACTCCGACCGATACGCAGTATTTT.